These 2 T cell receptor beta chains share one sample of origin, sequenced in a study of T-cell reconstitution after alpha-beta-depleted transplantation in children. Molecular barcoding with unique molecular identifiers was used for the TCRbeta library. Using its own MiXCR run on the PCR reads, TCRdb lists one record per CDR3 protein. The table lists about a million distinct CDR3 sequences, around 30% of them singletons. This specimen was PBMCs, mostly from graft donor cells, taken 360 days after TCRalphabeta/CD19-depleted stem cell transplant. The receptors derive from a boy less than two years old who had a stem cell transplant for SCID, so the T cells may come from the graft donor.

The V and J genes are TRBV9 and TRBJ2-7; 7 nucleotides match TRBD1. Germline V CDR1 and CDR2: SGDLS, YYNGEE. The CDR3 loop spans 16 amino acids. V lost 2 bases and J lost 3; bases outside the gene matches: 11. CDR3 amino acids: CASSVFDRAPFYEQYF. The CDR3 DNA reads TGTGCCAGCAGCGTCTTCGACAGGGCCCCCTTCTACGAGCAGTACTTC.

The CDR3 spells CAISPADSGHQPQHF. For the CDR3, the DNA is TGTGCCATCAGTCCAGCGGACAGTGGACATCAGCCCCAGCATTTT. The rearrangement links TRBV10-3 to TRBJ1-5; D is possibly TRBD1 (6 bases). The CDR3 runs to 15 residues. V gave up 5 bases and J gave up 5 bases, with 16 bases separating them. Germline V gene data show CDR1 as ENHRY and CDR2 as SYGVKD.